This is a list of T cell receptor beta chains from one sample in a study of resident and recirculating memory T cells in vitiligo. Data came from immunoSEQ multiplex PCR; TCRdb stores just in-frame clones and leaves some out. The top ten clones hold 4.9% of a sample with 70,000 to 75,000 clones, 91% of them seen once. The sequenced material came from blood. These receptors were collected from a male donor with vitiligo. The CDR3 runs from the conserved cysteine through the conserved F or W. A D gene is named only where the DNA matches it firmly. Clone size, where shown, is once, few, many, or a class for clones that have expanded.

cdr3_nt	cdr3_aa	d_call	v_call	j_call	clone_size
TGTGCCAGCAATCCTGGTGGGACAATGAAGGTCTATGGCTACACCTTC	CASNPGGTMKVYGYTF	NA	TRBV2	TRBJ1-2	NA
TGTGCCAGCAGTCTAGGGACAGGGGGCCATGGCTACACCTTC	CASSLGTGGHGYTF	TRBD1	TRBV2	TRBJ1-2	once
TGCGCCAGCAGCTTGGGTCTTGAGCAGTTCTTC	CASSLGLEQFF	NA	TRBV5-1	TRBJ2-1	NA
TGTGCCAGCAGTGATGAACAGGAAGGAAACATTCAGTACTTC	CASSDEQEGNIQYF	NA	TRBV2	TRBJ2-4	NA
TGTGCCAGCAGTCCAGGGACAGGGCGGAGGACCAATGAGCAGTTCTTC	CASSPGTGRRTNEQFF	TRBD1	TRBV28	TRBJ2-1	NA
TGTGCCTGGGGAGAGCTGGACAGGGGCCGACAGCCCCAGCATTTT	CAWGELDRGRQPQHF	TRBD1	TRBV30	TRBJ1-5	NA
TGTGCCAGTTCACTACTAGCGGGGGATACAGATACGCAGTATTTT	CASSLLAGDTDTQYF	TRBD2	TRBV6-4	TRBJ2-3	once
TGTGCCAGCAGCGTAGGCGGACAGGGGGTGGAATTGGGTGAAGCTTTCTTT	CASSVGGQGVELGEAFF	TRBD1	TRBV9	TRBJ1-1	NA
TGTGCCAGCAGCTCGGTCAATCAAGAGACCCAGTACTTC	CASSSVNQETQYF	NA	TRBV7-9	TRBJ2-5	NA
TGTGCCAGCAGCTTGTTCCCGGGGGTCACAGATACGCAGTATTTT	CASSLFPGVTDTQYF	NA	TRBV5-4	TRBJ2-3	NA
TGTGCCAGCAGCCAGGACTTAGCGGGGGGTACGAACGAGCAGTACTTC	CASSQDLAGGTNEQYF	TRBD2	TRBV7-2	TRBJ2-7	NA
TGTGCCAGCCTAGACTCGGTCATTAATGAAAAACTGTTTTTT	CASLDSVINEKLFF	NA	TRBV6-1	TRBJ1-4	NA
TGTGCCAGCAGGCAACAGGGTTTTGGGAACACTGAAGCTTTCTTT	CASRQQGFGNTEAFF	NA	TRBV7-6	TRBJ1-1	few
TGTGCCAGTAGTAGAACCGGGACAGGAAACACTGAAGCTTTCTTT	CASSRTGTGNTEAFF	TRBD1	TRBV19	TRBJ1-1	NA
TGTGCCAGCAGTGATTCCCGGACAGCAAGAGACACTGAAGCTTTCTTT	CASSDSRTARDTEAFF	NA	TRBV25-1	TRBJ1-1	NA
TGTGCCAGCAGCGTAACTACGGACGGGGGCTATGGCTACACCTTC	CASSVTTDGGYGYTF	NA	TRBV9	TRBJ1-2	NA
TGCGCCAGCAGCCAAGATTCCGACACTGAAGCTTTCTTT	CASSQDSDTEAFF	NA	TRBV4-3	TRBJ1-1	NA
TGTGCCAGCAGCCCAAGAACCGGGGATGGCTACACCTTC	CASSPRTGDGYTF	NA	TRBV14	TRBJ1-2	NA
TGTGCCAGCATAGCAGATACGCAGTATTTT	CASIADTQYF	NA	TRBV6-1	TRBJ2-3	NA
TGTGTCGACAGGGGCGACACCGGGGAGCTGTTTTTT	CVDRGDTGELFF	TRBD1	TRBV2	TRBJ2-2	NA
TGCGCCAGCAGCGGAGACTGGACTAGCCGGGAGACCCAGTACTTC	CASSGDWTSRETQYF	TRBD2	TRBV4-3	TRBJ2-5	once
TGTGCCAGCAGCCGGTTGCGGGGGCAAGAGACCCAGTACTTC	CASSRLRGQETQYF	TRBD2	TRBV7-2	TRBJ2-5	NA
TGTGCCAGCAGTCGGGGGGGTTTCAATGAGCAGTTCTTC	CASSRGGFNEQFF	TRBD2	TRBV25-1	TRBJ2-1	once
TGTGCCTGGAGTGGGTGGGACATTGGGGGTAATCAGCCCCAGCATTTT	CAWSGWDIGGNQPQHF	NA	TRBV30	TRBJ1-5	NA
TGTGCCAGCAGGTATCTTAACTATGGCTACACCTTC	CASRYLNYGYTF	NA	TRBV28	TRBJ1-2	NA
TGTGCCAGCAGCTTACAGGAGAACACTGAAGCTTTCTTT	CASSLQENTEAFF	NA	TRBV7-3	TRBJ1-1	NA
TGCGCCAGCAGCTTGGTGGGACAGGGACCCTCCTACGAGCAGTACTTC	CASSLVGQGPSYEQYF	TRBD1	TRBV5-1	TRBJ2-7	NA
TGTGCCAGCAGCCCGGGACAGATCGGAAACACCATATATTTT	CASSPGQIGNTIYF	TRBD1	TRBV5-4	TRBJ1-3	NA
TGTGCCAGCAGCTTAAGCCCTACCCGCTCCTACAATGAGCAGTTCTTC	CASSLSPTRSYNEQFF	NA	TRBV7-2	TRBJ2-1	NA
TGCGCCAGCAGCGTCGGACTAGCTGAATATTTTCGAGGCACAGATACGCAGTATTTT	CASSVGLAEYFRGTDTQYF	TRBD2	TRBV5-1	TRBJ2-3	NA
TGTGCCAGCAGTTACTCGGACAGAGCCTACGAGCAGTACTTC	CASSYSDRAYEQYF	NA	TRBV6-5	TRBJ2-7	NA
TGCGCCAGCAGCCTAACTGCGGAGCACACTGAAGCTTTCTTT	CASSLTAEHTEAFF	NA	TRBV4-1	TRBJ1-1	NA
TGTGCCAGCAGCTTAATATGGCGGGGGCGAGCCGAGCAGTACTTC	CASSLIWRGRAEQYF	NA	TRBV7-2	TRBJ2-7	NA
TGTGCCAGCAGCTTCGGACGGAGGGCCTACGAGCAGTACTTC	CASSFGRRAYEQYF	NA	TRBV9	TRBJ2-7	NA
TGTGCCAGTAGTATAGGGGGACAGGGGGCTAAGCCCCAGCATTTT	CASSIGGQGAKPQHF	TRBD1	TRBV19	TRBJ1-5	few
TGCAGCTCCCGGCTGGCGGGGGGTGAGACCCAGTACTTC	CSSRLAGGETQYF	TRBD2	TRBV29-1	TRBJ2-5	NA
TGTGCCAGCAGCCAAGGGGTTTCCTCCTACAATGAGCAGTTCTTC	CASSQGVSSYNEQFF	NA	TRBV5-8	TRBJ2-1	NA